The rows below give T cell receptor beta chains drawn from one sample of a study of T-cell memory formation after mild COVID-19. TCRdb ran MiXCR on the 5' RACE reads and lists one entry per CDR3 protein. The table includes 150,000 to 200,000 distinct CDR3 sequences, less than 40% detected once. The sequenced material came from PBMCs or a T cell subset sorted from them (not recorded which). The source is an adult woman who had mild COVID-19 (a few samples of this study predate the infection). Cell type and time point are not known. CDR3s include the opening cysteine and the closing phenylalanine or tryptophan. The D gene is left open where the match is weak. Clone sizes are given selectively: once, few, many, or a class where the clone is expanded.

j_call clone_size d_call v_call cdr3_aa cdr3_nt
TRBJ2-7 - TRBD2 TRBV5-6 CASSTLAGVEQYF TGTGCCAGCAGCACTCTAGCGGGAGTCGAGCAGTACTTC
TRBJ2-5 few - TRBV12-3/TRBV12-4 CASSLRRGAPRQETQYF TGTGCCAGCAGTTTGCGGCGAGGGGCTCCGCGTCAAGAGACCCAGTACTTC
TRBJ1-6 - - TRBV3-1 CASSQGERYNSPLHF TGTGCCAGCAGCCAAGGGGAAAGATATAATTCACCCCTCCACTTT
TRBJ2-4 many - TRBV5-1 CASSLEETAKNIQYF TGCGCCAGCAGCTTGGAGGAAACAGCCAAAAACATTCAGTACTTC
TRBJ2-3 - TRBD2 TRBV12-3/TRBV12-4 CASRISGASTDTQYF TGTGCCAGCAGGATAAGCGGGGCAAGCACAGATACGCAGTATTTT
TRBJ2-2 - TRBD1 TRBV20-1 CSARGRDRGLNGELFF TGCAGTGCTAGAGGCCGGGACAGGGGGCTTAACGGGGAGCTGTTTTTT
TRBJ2-7 few - TRBV20-1 CSAILAQGYEQYF TGCAGTGCCATACTAGCACAAGGCTACGAGCAGTACTTC
TRBJ2-2 few - TRBV27 CASSLRVLDLAGELFF TGTGCCAGCAGTTTAAGGGTGTTGGATCTAGCCGGGGAGCTGTTTTTT
TRBJ2-7 few - TRBV7-6 CASSFPQRNEQYF TGTGCCAGCAGCTTCCCCCAACGTAACGAGCAGTACTTC
TRBJ2-5 - TRBD2 TRBV9 CASSVEASGIETQYF TGTGCCAGCAGCGTAGAGGCTAGCGGGATAGAGACCCAGTACTTC
TRBJ1-5 - - TRBV12-3/TRBV12-4 CASRPGVSNQPQHF TGTGCCAGCAGGCCGGGAGTTAGCAATCAGCCCCAGCATTTT
TRBJ2-7 - TRBD2 TRBV29-1 CSAGGGSSYEQYF TGCAGTGCCGGCGGGGGTAGCTCCTACGAGCAGTACTTC
TRBJ1-2 few - TRBV24-1 CATSDPLGGKDGYTF TGTGCCACCAGTGATCCACTTGGGGGCAAGGATGGCTACACCTTC
TRBJ2-1 few - TRBV7-8 CASSLVTSRLYNEQFF TGTGCCAGCAGCTTAGTTACTAGCAGGCTCTACAATGAGCAGTTCTTC
TRBJ1-1 few TRBD1 TRBV6-5 CASGQGLGNTEAFF TGTGCCAGTGGACAGGGGTTAGGAAACACTGAAGCTTTCTTT
TRBJ1-1 few - TRBV5-1 CASSSDSLNTEAFF TGCGCCAGCAGCTCGGACAGCTTGAACACTGAAGCTTTCTTT
TRBJ2-1 - - TRBV10-3 CAVGERGSYNEQFF TGTGCCGTGGGTGAGCGAGGCTCCTACAATGAGCAGTTCTTC
TRBJ2-7 - TRBD1 TRBV6-6 CASSPDRGKREQYF TGTGCCAGCAGTCCCGACAGGGGGAAAAGGGAGCAGTACTTC
TRBJ1-1 few - TRBV7-9 CASSLGYGGSGTEAFF TGTGCCAGCAGCTTAGGATACGGGGGGTCGGGCACTGAAGCTTTCTTT
TRBJ2-1 - - TRBV12-3/TRBV12-4 CASIDYNNEQFF TGTGCCAGCATAGACTATAACAATGAGCAGTTCTTC
TRBJ2-7 - TRBD2 TRBV12-3/TRBV12-4 CASSLMGRESYEQYF TGTGCCAGCAGTTTAATGGGGCGGGAGTCCTACGAGCAGTACTTC
TRBJ2-5 few - TRBV18 CASSQGTPPETQYF TGTGCCAGCTCACAGGGGACTCCCCCCGAGACCCAGTACTTC
TRBJ1-1 - - TRBV5-1 CASSLVQGETEAFF TGCGCCAGCAGCTTGGTCCAGGGAGAGACTGAAGCTTTCTTT
TRBJ2-5 - - TRBV12-3/TRBV12-4 CASSFWGETQYF TGTGCCAGCAGTTTCTGGGGGGAGACCCAGTACTTC
TRBJ2-3 few TRBD2 TRBV20-1 CSAKHSGWADTQYF TGCAGTGCCAAGCATAGCGGGTGGGCAGATACGCAGTATTTT
TRBJ2-4 - TRBD2 TRBV18 CASSPQREGVGKNIQYF TGTGCCAGCTCACCCCAGCGGGAGGGCGTCGGCAAAAACATTCAGTACTTC
TRBJ2-1 - TRBD2 TRBV2 CASRNPGTSGGPSYNEQFF TGTGCCAGCAGAAATCCCGGGACTAGCGGGGGGCCCTCCTACAATGAGCAGTTCTTC
TRBJ1-1 few - TRBV5-1 CASSRGRLQGLNTEAFF TGCGCCAGCAGCCGCGGTCGGTTGCAGGGGTTGAACACTGAAGCTTTCTTT
TRBJ1-1 - - TRBV6-6 CASQEPGNTEAFF TGTGCCAGCCAAGAACCCGGGAACACTGAAGCTTTCTTT
TRBJ2-5 - - TRBV2 CASSPRRTQETQYF TGTGCCAGCAGTCCAAGGCGGACCCAAGAGACCCAGTACTTC
TRBJ2-3 few - TRBV3-1 CASSPWPDTQYF TGTGCCAGCAGCCCTTGGCCAGATACGCAGTATTTT
TRBJ2-7 few - TRBV5-1 CASSMQGWEQYF TGCGCCAGCAGCATGCAGGGTTGGGAGCAGTACTTC
TRBJ2-1 - TRBD2 TRBV10-3 CATHRGVDNEQFF TGTGCCACCCATCGGGGGGTCGACAATGAGCAGTTCTTC
TRBJ2-2 few TRBD1 TRBV9 CASSLVGTDTGELFF TGTGCCAGCAGCCTAGTAGGGACAGACACCGGGGAGCTGTTTTTT
TRBJ2-2 few - TRBV7-8 CASSAAGLLNTGELFF TGTGCCAGCAGCGCCGCGGGACTTTTGAACACCGGGGAGCTGTTTTTT
TRBJ2-2 - TRBD1 TRBV24-1 CATSEPGTGGTGELFF TGTGCCACCAGTGAGCCCGGGACAGGGGGCACCGGGGAGCTGTTTTTT
TRBJ2-7 - - TRBV30 CAWARGVRNEQYF TGTGCCTGGGCTAGGGGGGTTAGGAACGAGCAGTACTTC
TRBJ2-5 - TRBD1 TRBV29-1 CSAPGGRETQYF TGCAGCGCCCCAGGGGGCCGAGAGACCCAGTACTTC
TRBJ1-5 - TRBD1 TRBV5-5 CASSTGTGDQPQHF TGTGCCAGCAGCACCGGGACAGGGGATCAGCCCCAGCATTTT
TRBJ2-7 - - TRBV5-5 CASSWDRSPYEQYF TGTGCCAGCAGCTGGGACCGATCTCCGTACGAGCAGTACTTC
TRBJ1-3 - TRBD1 TRBV5-5 CASSSGTAGNTIYF TGTGCCAGCAGCTCTGGGACAGCAGGAAACACCATATATTTT
TRBJ2-7 few - TRBV7-3 CASSSASGEQYF TGTGCCAGCAGCTCCGCATCCGGCGAGCAGTACTTC
TRBJ2-1 few - TRBV9 CASSGGSENEQFF TGTGCCAGCAGCGGAGGATCAGAGAATGAGCAGTTCTTC
TRBJ2-3 - - TRBV6-2/TRBV6-3 CASSYDGRGTDTQYF TGTGCCAGCAGTTATGACGGGAGAGGGACAGATACGCAGTATTTT
TRBJ2-1 few TRBD2 TRBV20-1 CSASGLADYNEQFF TGCAGTGCTAGCGGACTAGCGGACTACAATGAGCAGTTCTTC
TRBJ1-2 few TRBD1 TRBV7-8 CASSLGQGLLYGYTF TGTGCCAGCAGCTTAGGACAGGGCCTACTTTATGGCTACACCTTC
TRBJ2-3 - - TRBV25-1 CASSGPNGTDTQYF TGTGCCAGCAGTGGACCGAACGGCACAGATACGCAGTATTTT
TRBJ1-1 - TRBD1 TRBV5-1 CASSSDRAAMNTEAFF TGCGCCAGCAGCTCGGACAGGGCGGCCATGAACACTGAAGCTTTCTTT
TRBJ2-7 - - TRBV29-1 CSVERGSGYEQYF TGCAGCGTTGAGCGGGGTTCAGGATACGAGCAGTACTTC
TRBJ1-1 - - TRBV19 CASSAIQWGTEAFF TGTGCCAGTAGTGCGATTCAATGGGGCACTGAAGCTTTCTTT
TRBJ1-2 few - TRBV7-3 CASSWTGTLDGYTF TGTGCCAGCAGCTGGACCGGGACCCTGGATGGCTACACCTTC
TRBJ1-3 few TRBD1 TRBV3-1 CASSQAGTARSGNTIYF TGTGCCAGCAGCCAAGCTGGGACAGCTCGCTCTGGAAACACCATATATTTT
TRBJ1-2 few - TRBV15 CATSRDPPLAGEFNYGYTF TGTGCCACCAGCAGAGACCCCCCATTGGCAGGAGAATTTAACTATGGCTACACCTTC
TRBJ2-5 - - TRBV5-1 CASSSPVGRETQYF TGCGCCAGCAGCTCCCCGGTCGGGCGCGAGACCCAGTACTTC
TRBJ2-3 - TRBD2 TRBV10-3 CAISALWRGGSDTDTQYF TGTGCCATCAGTGCCCTTTGGCGGGGGGGCTCCGACACAGATACGCAGTATTTT